Listed here are 23 T cell receptor beta chains from one sample, sequenced in a study of T cells after yellow fever vaccination. A single record per CDR3 protein comes from TCRdb applying MiXCR to the 5' RACE reads. Found here are about 26,000 distinct CDR3 sequences, over 3.5% of them singletons; the top ten hold approximately 40%. This specimen consisted of PBMCs, either bulk or a sorted T-cell subset (CD4+, CD8+, memory, or dextramer-sorted; not recorded which), obtained on the day of the yellow fever booster vaccination. The receptors were gathered from a man between 18 and 35 years old who received the YFV17D yellow fever vaccine.

This clonotype was counted ten times or more. The chain employs TRBV6-2 or TRBV6-3 and TRBJ2-5, with a possible D match to TRBD2 (6 bases). Between the trimmed V and J ends, which lost 5 bases and 2 bases, there was a span of 15 bases. The CDR3 is 15 residues long. The germline V gene encodes CDR1 MNHEY and CDR2 SVGEGT. CDR3 in amino acids: CASSHGREPQETQYF. The CDR3 coding sequence is TGTGCCAGCAGTCACGGACGGGAGCCGCAAGAGACCCAGTACTTC.

Ten or more counts support this clonotype. V and J are TRBV3-1 and TRBJ1-4; maybe TRBD1 (6 bases). The CDR3 length is 14 residues. The V gene's germline CDR1 is LGHDT and CDR2 YNNKEL (reference sequence). V was shortened by 5 bases and J by 7 bases, with 14 bases between the two germline ends. CDR3 sequence: CASSLRGGGEKLFF. CDR3 nucleotides: TGTGCCAGCAGCTTACGGGGGGGCGGTGAAAAACTGTTTTTT.

The chain links TRBV7-6 to TRBJ1-1; D is possibly TRBD1 (6 bases). In germline, CDR1 is SGHVS, CDR2 FNYEAQ. The CDR3 is 15 amino acids. V was shortened by 0 bases and J by 11 bases, with 19 bases between the two germline ends. CDR3 residues: CASSLAQGKLAKAFF. The CDR3 region has the DNA TGTGCCAGCAGCTTAGCTCAGGGGAAGCTCGCTAAGGCTTTCTTT. The variable domain in full, with the rest retrieved from reference TRBV7-6 and TRBJ1-1, is GAGVSQSPRYKVTKRGQDVALRCDPISGHVSLYWYRQALGQGPEFLTYFNYEAQQDKSGLPNDRFSAERPEGSISTLTIQRTEQRDSAMYRCASSLAQGKLAKAFFGQGTRLTVV.

This clonotype was recorded at least ten times. CDR3 nucleotides: TGCGCCAGCAGTCCTGACAGGGGGCTTCATGAGTACGTC. This translates into CASSPDRGLHEYV. The chain joins TRBV5-1 to TRBJ2-7; 10 bases are a match to TRBD1. The CDR3 is 13 residues long. Germline loops: CDR1 SGHRS, CDR2 YFSETQ. V was pared by 5 bases and J by 11 bases, with 10 bases of the junction left unmatched.

This clonotype occurred a few times. The chain couples TRBV7-2 to TRBJ1-4; maybe TRBD1 (6 bases). Trimming removed 2 bases at V and 12 bases at J, with 10 bases between. Germline V gene lookup returns CDR1 SGHTA and CDR2 FQGNSA. The CDR3 runs to 12 residues. The CDR3 region has the DNA TGTGCCAGCAGCTTAAGAAGGGGGGAACTGTTTTTT. Amino acid sequence: CASSLRRGELFF.

This clonotype was counted many times. The rearrangement uses TRBV5-1 and TRBJ1-3; D call uncertain. CDR1 is SGHRS, CDR2 YFSETQ, per germline. The CDR3 loop spans 15 amino acids. V lost 0 bases to trimming and J lost 0 bases, with 7 bases between them. Written as DNA, the CDR3 is TGCGCCAGCAGCTTGGATAGCTACTCTGGAAACACCATATATTTT. It yields the protein CASSLDSYSGNTIYF.

The chain combines TRBV7-2 with TRBJ2-3; 7 bases map to TRBD1. The germline CDR1 and CDR2 sequences are SGHTA and FQGNSA. There are 14 residues in the CDR3. Trimming cost V 1 base and J 5 bases; bases outside gene matches: 3. CDR3 in DNA: TGTGCCAGCAGCTTAGACAGGGGCGGAGATACGCAGTATTTT. Its translation: CASSLDRGGDTQYF.

The chain carries TRBV18 and TRBJ1-1, with unresolved D. CDR3 length: 14 amino acids. Trimming removed 2 bases at V and 5 bases at J, with 12 bases between. CDR1 and CDR2 from the germline V gene are KGHSH and LQKENI. CDR3: CASSPGVGRTEAFF. CDR3 coding DNA: TGTGCCAGCTCACCAGGGGTAGGGAGAACTGAAGCTTTCTTT.

Only a few counts were recorded for this clonotype. V is TRBV6-1 and J is TRBJ2-2; D not resolved. Germline V CDR1 and CDR2: MNHNS, SASEGT. This CDR3 spans 13 amino acids. V lost 1 base, J lost 6 bases, and 6 bases lay in between. In nucleotides, the CDR3 is TGTGCCAGCAGTGAAGGGTGGGCCGGGGAGCTGTTTTTT. Translated, it gives CASSEGWAGELFF.

At least ten counts were recorded for this clonotype. The gene calls are TRBV7-2 and TRBJ1-6; D perhaps matches TRBD1 (5 bases). CDR3 length equals 14 residues. Between the trimmed V and J ends, which lost 5 bases and 8 bases, there was a span of 13 bases. Germline V gene sequence: CDR1 SGHTA, CDR2 FQGNSA. The DNA for the CDR3 is TGTGCCAGCAGCGCCTCCCCAGGGTATTCACCCCTCCACTTT. The encoded protein is CASSASPGYSPLHF. Full variable domain (remainder filled in from reference TRBV7-2 and TRBJ1-6): GAGVSQSPSNKVTEKGKDVELRCDPISGHTALYWYRQSLGQGLEFLIYFQGNSAPDKSGLPSDRFSAERTGGSVSTLTIQRTQQEDSAVYLCASSASPGYSPLHFGNGTRLTVT.

This clonotype has a count of ten or more. This rearrangement joins TRBV6-5 to TRBJ1-2; weak D call: TRBD1 (5 bases). The CDR3 loop spans 13 amino acids. Trimming took 4 bases from V and 8 from J, leaving 14 bases between them. The germline V gene has CDR1 MNHEY and CDR2 SVGAGI. In DNA form, the CDR3 reads TGTGCCAGCAGTTCCACCGGGGACCGCGGCTACACCTTC. Amino acid sequence: CASSSTGDRGYTF.

This clonotype was recorded at least ten times. The chain combines TRBV3-1 with TRBJ1-1; no firm D call. Deletions cut 4 bases from V and 0 bases from J, with 9 bases between. The germline gives CDR1 LGHDT, CDR2 YNNKEL (reference sequence). CDR3 length: 14 amino acids. CDR3 sequence: CASSRYGLNTEAFF. The DNA for the CDR3 is TGTGCCAGCAGCCGGTACGGGTTGAACACTGAAGCTTTCTTT.

There are many counts of this clonotype. An end of the junction differs from the germline gene, which may be a read error. V and J are TRBV7-7 and TRBJ2-2, with 7 bases identical to TRBD2. This CDR3 region has 15 residues. Germline-derived CDR1 and CDR2 are SSHAT and FNYEAQ (reference sequence). The CDR3 is CASSLAPGRDGELFF. The DNA for the CDR3 is TGTGCTAGCAGCTTAGCTCCAGGGAGGGACGGGGAGCTGTTTTTT.

The CDR3 reads CASSTPTQVYEQYF. DNA for the CDR3: TGTGCCAGCAGTACCCCGACACAAGTCTACGAGCAGTACTTC. The chain is built from TRBV6-6 and TRBJ2-7; no clear D gene. Germline V gene lookup returns CDR1 MNHNY and CDR2 SVGAGI (reference sequence). Trimming shortened V by 5 bases and J by 3 bases, and 14 bases separated the two germline ends. The CDR3 totals 14 residues.

This clonotype has ten or more counts. The chain links TRBV10-3 to TRBJ2-2, with a tentative D call TRBD2 (8 bases). The CDR3 is made up of 22 amino acids. V gave up 0 bases and J gave up 5 bases, with 31 bases separating them. Germline V gene data show CDR1 as ENHRY and CDR2 as SYGVKD. The CDR3 DNA follows: TGTGCCATCAGTGAGTCGCTGGCTGGGACAGACGTAGCGGGGAGTATTACCGGGGAGCTGTTTTTT. It translates to CAISESLAGTDVAGSITGELFF.

This clonotype was picked up many times. The rearrangement links TRBV6-5 to TRBJ2-1; 7 bases align to TRBD1. V shed 4 bases and J 6 bases; nucleotides not matched to a gene: 9. CDR1 is MNHEY, CDR2 SVGAGI, per germline. The CDR3 extends over 15 amino acids. CDR3 in DNA: TGTGCCAGCAGTTCCTCGGGACAGCCAGTCAATGAGCAGTTCTTC. The encoded protein is CASSSSGQPVNEQFF.

This clonotype has ten or more counts. The chain carries TRBV10-3 and TRBJ1-1; 9 positions match TRBD1. V shed 5 bases, J shed 3 bases, and the junction held 4 bases outside the gene matches. CDR1 and CDR2 (germline): ENHRY, SYGVKD. This CDR3 contains 14 residues. In DNA form, the CDR3 reads TGTGCCATCAGTTTCAGACAGGGGGACACTGAAGCTTTCTTT. Encoded protein: CAISFRQGDTEAFF.

This clonotype was seen more than once but under ten times. This chain joins TRBV4-3 and TRBJ2-3; TRBD2 matches 10 bases. Trimming removed 2 bases from V and 4 bases from J; junction bases left unmatched: 3. Germline V gene sequence: CDR1 LGHNA, CDR2 YSLEER. CDR3 size: 15 residues. DNA for the CDR3: TGCGCCAGCAGCCAATCAAGCGGGGGGGCAGATACGCAGTATTTT. This sequence encodes CASSQSSGGADTQYF.

This clonotype has at least ten counts. This chain connects TRBV4-1 to TRBJ2-4, with D unclear. CDR1 is MGHRA, CDR2 YSYEKL, per germline. This CDR3 region has 13 residues. The germline V and J ends were trimmed by 4 bases and 5 bases, with 9 bases remaining between them. The DNA for the CDR3 is TGCGCCAGCAGCCTCGACGACCAAAACATTCAGTACTTC. Amino acid sequence: CASSLDDQNIQYF.

This chain links TRBV28 with TRBJ1-5; the D gene is possibly TRBD1 (5 bases). The germline CDR1 and CDR2 sequences are MDHEN and SYDVKM. CDR3 length: 12 amino acids. The germline V and J ends were trimmed by 4 bases and 11 bases, with 12 bases remaining between them. For the CDR3, the DNA is TGTGCCAGCAGTTCCCCGACAGCAACCCAGCATTTT. This codes for CASSSPTATQHF.

This clonotype has at least ten counts. The chain joins TRBV7-2 to TRBJ1-1; D is ambiguous. Germline V lookup: CDR1 SGHTA, CDR2 FQGNSA. V gave up 2 bases and J gave up 8 bases, with 12 bases separating them. The CDR3 length is 13 residues. This CDR3 is CASSLSGGSEAFF. The CDR3 DNA follows: TGTGCCAGCAGCTTAAGTGGCGGGTCCGAAGCTTTCTTT.

This clonotype has a count of ten or more. This chain connects TRBV4-2 to TRBJ2-4; perhaps D is TRBD1 or TRBD2 (6 bases each). Germline V gives CDR1 LGHNA, CDR2 YNFKEQ. With 1 base removed from V and 4 bases from J, the gap between germline ends came to 14 bases. The CDR3 runs 16 residues. Written as DNA, the CDR3 is TGTGCCAGCAGCCAAGGGGGGCCGGGGGAGAAAAACATTCAGTACTTC. Residues: CASSQGGPGEKNIQYF.

The chain employs TRBV3-1 and TRBJ2-7; no reliable D call. The CDR3 sequence is 13 residues long. Trimming took 0 bases from V and 4 from J, leaving 7 bases between them. Looked up from germline, CDR1 is LGHDT and CDR2 is YNNKEL (reference sequence). In DNA, the CDR3 is TGTGCCAGCAGCCAAGATAGAGTTTACGAGCAGTACGTC. The encoded protein is CASSQDRVYEQYV.